This is a list of T cell receptor beta chains from one sample in a study of T cells in Graves' hyperthyroidism and ophthalmopathy. From the multiplex PCR reads, TCRdb called clonotypes with MiXCR, one entry per CDR3 protein. The repertoire holds approximately 740,000 distinct CDR3 sequences, with about 14% as singletons. The specimen sequenced was blood. The receptors derive from a woman between 18 and 30 years old with Graves' hyperthyroidism. The CDR3 runs from the conserved cysteine through the conserved F or W. A D gene is named only where the DNA matches it firmly.

TRBV27,-,TRBJ1-5,CASSLTGWGNQPQHF
TRBV19,TRBD1,TRBJ1-5,CASSDLQGVSNQPQHF
TRBV24-1,TRBD2,TRBJ2-5,CATSAPLAAETQYF
TRBV19,-,TRBJ2-2,CASIPEAGTNTGELFF
TRBV25-1,-,TRBJ2-3,CASSESQDTQYF
TRBV27,-,TRBJ2-4,CASSDGGAVAKNIQYF
TRBV30,-,TRBJ2-1,CAVSPGERTLRDEQFF
TRBV9,TRBD1,TRBJ1-5,CASSVGDRDQPQHF
TRBV29-1,TRBD2,TRBJ2-1,CSLGLAGGHGEFF
TRBV20-1,-,TRBJ2-3,CSARYSQGTDTQYF
TRBV29-1,TRBD2,TRBJ2-1,CSVEGEGGGPYNEQFF
TRBV2,TRBD1,TRBJ2-2,CASSYDRGAGELFF
TRBV19,TRBD1,TRBJ1-2,CASTFPGQGNYGYTF
TRBV3-1,TRBD2,TRBJ2-1,CASSQPLAGGNNEQFF
TRBV27,-,TRBJ2-7,CASSSGGDKKTYEQYF
TRBV3-1,TRBD1,TRBJ1-2,CASSQGQGAEGYTF
TRBV2,TRBD2,TRBJ2-5,CASSEALTSGSGGYF
TRBV20-1,TRBD1,TRBJ2-7,CSARGGTVNYEQYF
TRBV10-1,-,TRBJ2-7,CASRGDGAYSYEQYF
TRBV5-8,-,TRBJ2-3,CASSARWGLTDTQYF
TRBV19,TRBD1,TRBJ1-1,CASSTGTGITEAFF
TRBV5-1,-,TRBJ2-7,CASRAGVRGGISPTYEQYF
TRBV30,TRBD1,TRBJ1-1,CAWTRRGQRMNTEAFF
TRBV14,-,TRBJ1-1,CASSLGGRGGEAFF
TRBV11-2,TRBD1,TRBJ2-3,CASSLGQGPRNTQYF
TRBV20-1,TRBD1,TRBJ2-2,CSGKSGTGRTGELFF
TRBV28,-,TRBJ1-6,CASLGTAPASPLHF
TRBV6-1,TRBD2,TRBJ2-5,CASSHQGLKAETQYF
TRBV15,-,TRBJ2-3,CATSSGDTQYF
TRBV2,-,TRBJ2-3,CASEGGLTGETPTDTQYF
TRBV5-4,TRBD1,TRBJ1-6,CASSQGQGVSPLHF
TRBV30,-,-,CAWSVWETSSYEQFF
TRBV7-2,-,TRBJ2-3,CASSLLGALNTDTQYF
TRBV7-8,TRBD2,TRBJ2-1,CASSLEASGRDEQFF
TRBV20-1,-,TRBJ2-7,CSARQSYEQYF
TRBV18,-,TRBJ2-1,CASSPSVNEQFF
TRBV6-1,TRBD1,TRBJ2-2,CASSVHRGGNTGELFF
TRBV7-6,-,TRBJ2-3,CASSLVPGRTDTQYF
TRBV27,-,TRBJ2-2,CASRPQGPGELFF
TRBV9,-,TRBJ1-1,CASSVAGMNTEAFF
TRBV3-1,-,TRBJ1-1,CASSQDHGQMNTEAFF
TRBV20-1,-,TRBJ1-5,CSARERTADQPQHF
TRBV9,-,TRBJ2-7,CASSPSVGEQYF
TRBV2,-,TRBJ1-4,CASSDQSGQLFF
TRBV7-8,-,TRBJ2-1,CASSLALREGYNEQFF
TRBV19,TRBD1,TRBJ1-1,CASNPIAGQATEAFF
TRBV7-9,-,TRBJ1-5,CASSFGGSLNQPQHF
TRBV29-1,-,TRBJ2-5,CSVRARAKGETQYF
TRBV20-1,TRBD2,TRBJ2-7,CSASESGTSGSYEQYF
TRBV28,-,TRBJ2-3,CASRARVWDTDTQYF
TRBV4-3,-,TRBJ1-4,CASSQDGGESEKLFF
TRBV27,TRBD1,TRBJ2-7,CASSLLGTEDEQYF
TRBV20-1,TRBD1,TRBJ2-7,CSATGQGYYEQYF
TRBV7-2,-,TRBJ1-3,CASSAVTGTALFSGNTIYF
TRBV4-2,-,TRBJ1-3,CASSQLGSGSSGNTIYF
TRBV24-1,-,TRBJ1-1,CATSDHRGNTEAFF
TRBV10-3,-,TRBJ1-1,CAISEGSEAFF
TRBV27,TRBD2,TRBJ2-3,CASSSQREAPDTQYF
TRBV2,-,TRBJ2-5,CASREEVRARGFGKTQYF